What follows is one T cell receptor beta chain and its context. Its antigen remains unidentified. Method: immunoSEQ multiplex PCR; TCRdb's copy keeps in-frame clones and lacks some. The table includes roughly 130,000 clones, approximately 89% detected once. This entry comes from a study of cytotoxic CD8 clonotypes in ibrutinib-treated CLL. Looking at the study overall: Samples averaged approximately 260,000 productive templates and approximately 100,000 productive rearrangements. General study points: Public clonotypes, rarely seen, contracted or held steady on treatment.

After removal of 7 bases from V and 7 bases from J, the junction contained 8 bases not matched to a gene. The CDR3 spans 15 residues. The germline gives CDR1 SNHLY, CDR2 FYNNEI. This sequence originates from a human donor with chronic lymphocytic leukemia. The rearrangement links TRBV2 to TRBJ2-1, with 12 bases fitting TRBD1. The sample in question was PBMCs, obtained after 12 months of ibrutinib treatment. The CDR3 DNA reads as TGTGCCAGCAAGGGCGGGACAGGGGGCGGGAATGAGCAGTTCTTC. This encodes CASKGGTGGGNEQFF.